This TCR beta chain was sequenced in a study of CD8 T cells in ankylosing spondylitis. This clonotype was seen a handful of times. TCRdb reprocessed the 5' RACE reads with MiXCR, giving one entry per CDR3 protein. Of 150,000 to 200,000 distinct CDR3 sequences listed, 9.5% to 15% are singletons. Material: blood, either unsorted or a sorted T cell fraction (not recorded which). This receptor was obtained from a male donor with ankylosing spondylitis or in good health (not recorded which).

For the CDR3, the DNA is TGTGCCAGCAGTGAATCCCAGGAAAGCTCCTATAATTCACCCCTCCACTTT. This codes for CASSESQESSYNSPLHF. This chain joins TRBV2 and TRBJ1-6, with unresolved D. This CDR3 has 17 residues. Looked up from germline, CDR1 is SNHLY and CDR2 is FYNNEI. V was trimmed by 2 bases and J by 0 bases, leaving 11 bases between them. Together with reference TRBV2 and TRBJ1-6, the CDR3 gives the full variable domain: EPEVTQTPSHQVTQMGQEVILRCVPISNHLYFYWYRQILGQKVEFLVSFYNNEISEKSEIFDDQFSVERPDGSNFTLKIRSTKLEDSAMYFCASSESQESSYNSPLHFGNGTRLTVT.